What follows is one T cell receptor (beta chain) and its context. Its antigen is not identified. Every patient relapsed after autologous stem cell transplantation, and brentuximab vedotin exposure varied. Some clones are missing from TCRdb's copy, which holds only in-frame ones; the method was immunoSEQ multiplex PCR. The data show under 110,000 clones, with approximately 90% seen just once and 6.6% held by the top ten. This specimen belongs to a study of PD-1 blockade in classical Hodgkin lymphoma. Study results and caveats: CD4+ TCR diversity, unlike CD8+, climbed significantly by C4D1. Diversity similar to that of newly diagnosed patients was seen at baseline in complete responders.

The input for sequencing was peripheral blood mononuclear cells (PBMCs), taken before the second cycle of nivolumab. The sequence came from a human donor with classical Hodgkin lymphoma.

In DNA, the CDR3 is TGTGCCAGCAGCCCCTCGGGCCGTAGCTACGAGCAGTACTTC. The encoded protein is CASSPSGRSYEQYF. The chain combines TRBV7-8 with TRBJ2-7; D remains ambiguous. The CDR3 length is 14 residues. V was pared by 5 bases and J by 3 bases, with 14 bases between. The germline gives CDR1 SGHVS, CDR2 FQNEAQ.